This record looks at one T cell receptor (beta chain) sequence and its context. What this receptor recognizes is not known. Base qualities are not provided; no much larger clone lies one nucleotide away. The data stem from a study of cytomegalovirus exposure and HLA in healthy donors listed by TCRdb under 2017. About the investigation overall: An earlier analysis of 587 of the donors reported approximately 300 Gb of sequence data and 117 million unique TCR beta sequences obtained from 180 million or so T cells. Besides the first cohort of more than 650 subjects, a separate validation cohort made up of 120 different subjects was used. An earlier analysis of roughly 580 of the donors used high-throughput TCR beta sequencing to judge whether each TCR beta V gene segment behaved as functional or pseudogenic. Several DR-DQ haplotypes were treated as single units for association and clustering because of strong linkage in the cohort. All discovery cohort repertoires had been generated using a single sequencing platform. The T cell repertoires of 666 subjects were profiled by immunosequencing and related to cytomegalovirus serostatus. HLA typing covered class I and class II loci at four-digit resolution. Donor age, sex, ethnicity and CMV serostatus were collected together with the repertoire data. In a later genetic analysis, genome-wide SNP genotypes for 398 of the 666 donors were used, and that subset was treated as a discovery cohort. The study aimed to test whether signatures of past pathogen exposure could be identified by cataloging public T cell receptors. The study combined high-throughput TCR immunosequencing, statistical association of individual TCRs with disease status, and machine learning to predict cytomegalovirus infection status. Roughly 300 gigabases of sequencing data and 75 million to 85 million unique TCR sequences made up an early release that covered several hundred HLA-typed donors. On average, about 200,000 unique TCR beta nucleotide sequences were sequenced per donor among a few hundred genotyped donors of the cohort, with roughly 20% of those sequences being non-productive. Typing coverage differed by locus: A, B, C, DRB1 and DQB1 were typed in about 620-640 donors, DQA1 in approximately 520, DPA1 in approximately 600, and DPB1 in 450 to 490. Of the approximately 400 genotyped donors, roughly 85% fell in the genetic ancestry cluster associated with self-reported Caucasian donors. In the later analysis, no new phenotypic data were used to find candidate immune exposures; instead, reliance was placed on TCR beta sequences and their occurrence across donors. A later analysis re-examined previously published TCR beta repertoires from just over 650 donors and added high-resolution HLA genotyping to investigate patterns of TCR occurrence. What the study reported, not specific to this receptor: CMV serostatus was the only immune exposure information available for the cohort. Some IMGT-functional V segments, including TRBV6-2 and TRBV6-3, could not be told apart with the 87-base-pair reads, so those segments were excluded. A cluster of highly shared sequence variants was judged likely to represent a technical artifact of the sequencing pipeline. Correlated functional status among segregating V segments might reflect linkage disequilibrium, but an unknown experimental factor could not be ruled out. Compared with equally common non-associated chains, HLA-associated TCR beta chains in a later analysis were more clonally expanded and had lower generation probabilities. Across donors, most TCR sequences were observed very rarely, whereas some public TCRs were present in many individuals. Because HLA typing was unavailable for some donors at each locus, only the typed subset was used in association tests. According to a later genetic analysis, donors in an Asian-associated ancestry cluster had fewer N-insertions in productive TCRs than the roughly 670-donor mean. Roughly uniform sequencing depth across donors was assumed in presence/absence analyses, although this assumption may not hold. A later analysis reported that several top co-occurrence clusters appeared linked to parvovirus B19, influenza, CMV and Epstein-Barr virus. In a later analysis, TCR association rates were found to vary across HLA loci, with the most associated TCRs seen for DRB1 alleles and the fewest for HLA-C alleles. Cytomegalovirus status was reported to be diagnosed by the classifier with high specificity and sensitivity in both the original and validation cohorts. In a later analysis, some 17,000 TCR beta sequences were associated with specific HLA alleles at a false discovery rate of 0.05. An association between a missense DCLRE1C variant and V-gene and J-gene trimming of TCR beta chains was found in a later genetic analysis and replicated in an independent cohort. Assigning TCR associations to individual alleles was difficult when HLA alleles, especially DR and DQ, strongly co-occurred. In an earlier analysis of fewer than 750 of the donors, most TCR beta V segments were observed in productive rearrangements about 87% or about 30% of the time, broadly matching IMGT annotations. In vitro tests confirmed that a few of the cytomegalovirus-associated TCR beta chains recognize cytomegalovirus antigens. A further reported finding was that TCR beta sequences accurately predicted the HLA-A and HLA-B alleles for most subjects in the first cohort. A later analysis found that most CMV-associated TCR beta chains appeared HLA-restricted, with HLA associations seemingly driven largely by CMV exposure. Because counts were too low, about 15 rarely observed V segments, including chromosome 9 orphons, were left out of the earlier analysis of roughly 600 of the donors. In this cohort, only TCR beta chains were sequenced, and detectable features were limited by the absence of alpha or paired-chain data. A total of 150 to 200 TCR beta chains were listed by the study as associated with cytomegalovirus. The authors suggested that the approach could potentially be extended to other disease states and immunological phenotypes.

V trim: 7 bases; J trim: 6 bases; unmatched bases: 9. From a lookup of the germline V gene, CDR1 and CDR2 are SGDLS and YYNGEE. There are 14 amino acids in the CDR3, from cysteine to phenylalanine inclusive. CDR3 DNA is the only sequence kept; it has 42 bases, read in frame from the first base. The receptor library was made with the immunoSEQ multiplex PCR assay. For the multiplex PCR, a mixture combining 60 forward primers for TCR Vbeta segments and 13 reverse primers for TCR Jbeta segments was used. The CDR3 region of rearranged TCR beta genes was amplified from genomic DNA with a multiplex PCR assay. Amplified TCR beta libraries were sequenced as 87-base-pair reads on the Illumina HiSeq System. On the authors' methods: Across the 670 or so repertoires, a later analysis counted roughly 84 million unique TCR beta chains, about 10 million of which were shared by at least two donors. Raw reads were error-corrected and collapsed into unique sequences by a nearest-neighbor algorithm in which closely related sequences were merged to remove PCR and sequencing errors. Alignment of CDR3 sequences to IMGT reference sequences was used to assign V, D and J gene segments. For a sequence to be retained, a match of at least six nucleotides was required to both a V gene segment and a J gene segment. Rearrangements were called productive when the CDR3 lacked stop codons and stayed in frame with V and J; all others were non-productive. CDR3 was defined according to IMGT convention as the region running from the second conserved V-encoded cysteine to the conserved J-encoded phenylalanine. Sequences without an unambiguous match to a single V gene segment were excluded from the earlier analysis of 450 to 650 of the donors. In an earlier analysis of 500 to 750 of the donors, V segments were called functional above 56.7% productive rearrangements and were called segregating when the between-donor standard deviation exceeded 5%. A statistical classification framework was developed to diagnose cytomegalovirus status using the catalog of TCR beta chain sequences. A later analysis assigned V and J genes by comparing TCR nucleotide sequences with IMGT/GENE-DB human TR gene sequences. The TCRdist pipeline was used in a later analysis to assign CDR3 sequences and most-parsimonious VDJ recombination scenarios. In a later analysis, each TCR beta chain was defined by its CDR3 amino acid sequence together with its V-gene family, and reads without a unique V-gene family were excluded. In a later analysis, approximately 640 highly shared, low-generation-probability nucleotide sequences were removed to address suspected cross-contamination and a sequencing artifact. In a later analysis, a clonal expansion index for each public chain was calculated from normalized within-repertoire ranks of inferred template counts. In a later analysis, generation probabilities were computed with a VDJ recombination model fitted to out-of-frame rearrangements, and the resulting probabilities were checked against IGoR. In a later analysis, hypergeometric tests were used to score TCR-TCR, TCR-HLA and TCR-CMV co-occurrence, with a repertoire-size bias correction applied to TCR pairs. In a later analysis, false discovery rates were estimated by permuting HLA or CMV assignments 20 times. In a later analysis, co-occurring TCRs were grouped using DBSCAN, and TCRdist sequence similarity was added for clustering within HLA-allele-positive subsets. For co-occurrence clustering, repertoires with fewer than 30,000 or more than 120,000 public chains were excluded, along with five repertoires with anomalous nucleotide sharing. Drawn from immuneACCESS, this table holds only the in-frame rearrangements with V and J called that TCRdb kept. Clones are partly lost; checked studies trace under half to an unresolved V gene and leave the rest unexplained. Clone size and the V and J calls come from that table; the DNA yielded D and trimming. The sample includes about 93,000 clones, with around 78% observed a single time. About 0.53% of the sample is in the top ten clones.

The cohort consisted of hundreds of healthy bone marrow donors. Cohort members were all nominally healthy when sampled, although unrecorded immune exposures were likely present. The donor tested CMV seronegative and was one of the 352 seronegative cohort members. A peripheral blood sample was provided by each donor, and peripheral blood mononuclear cells were used for TCR beta sequencing. Genomic DNA extraction from the blood cell samples was performed with the Qiagen DNeasy Blood Extraction Kit. The source is a man aged 30 to 45 in good health and CMV-seronegative. The sample taken for sequencing was PBMCs. The V gene is TRBV9 and the J gene is TRBJ2-2; 7 of the junction bases match TRBD2. The DNA sequence is as follows: TGTGCCAGCCACGGGGGGATCAATCCCGGGGAGCTGTTTTTT. Translated, it gives CASHGGINPGELFF.